Following are 27 T cell receptor beta chains from one sample sequenced in a study of cytomegalovirus exposure and HLA in healthy donors. PCR employed 60 Vbeta and 13 Jbeta primers. Measured with immunoSEQ multiplex PCR; TCRdb has only the in-frame clones, and not every one. Of about 180,000 clones listed, approximately 80% are singletons. Sequenced sample: PBMCs. The source of these receptors is a girl between 10 and 17 years old in good health and CMV-seropositive.

The J gene is TRBJ2-7, the V gene TRBV9; no firm D call. Deletions cut 0 bases from V and 0 bases from J, with 10 bases between. The CDR3 extends over 15 amino acids. CDR1 and CDR2 (germline): SGDLS, YYNGEE. CDR3 residues: CASSVDLSSSYEQYF. In nucleotides, the CDR3 is TGTGCCAGCAGCGTAGACCTCTCTAGCTCCTACGAGCAGTACTTC.

The rearrangement joins TRBV30 to TRBJ1-3, with D possibly being TRBD1 (5 bases). The CDR3 contains 14 residues. From germline, CDR1 is GTSNPN and CDR2 SVGIG (reference sequence). CDR3 protein: CAITSGLSGNTIYF. In nucleotides, the CDR3 is TGTGCTATAACTTCAGGGCTCTCTGGAAACACCATATATTTT.

This clone was seen once. The rearrangement joins TRBV5-4 to TRBJ2-3, with 8 bases lining up with TRBD1. The CDR3 totals 14 residues. CDR1 and CDR2 (germline): SGHNT, YYREEE (reference sequence). J gave up 3 bases and V 4 bases, and 4 bases lay outside the gene matches. The CDR3 coding sequence is TGTGCCAGCAGCCTATACAGGGGGACAGATACGCAGTATTTT. It yields the protein CASSLYRGTDTQYF.

The count of this clone is one. The V and J genes are TRBV4-2 and TRBJ2-2; 8 bases agree with TRBD2. Trimming at V came to 1 base and at J to 3 bases, leaving 4 bases not matched to a gene. In germline, CDR1 is LGHNA, CDR2 YNFKEQ. CDR3 length equals 16 residues. CDR3: CASSQASGGYTGELFF. The CDR3 DNA sequence: TGTGCCAGCAGCCAAGCAAGCGGGGGTTACACCGGGGAGCTGTTTTTT.

The genes are TRBV4-2 and TRBJ2-7; 8 bases map to TRBD2. J gave up 0 bases and V 1 base, and 5 bases lay outside the gene matches. CDR1 is LGHNA, CDR2 YNFKEQ, per germline. This CDR3 has 16 residues. In nucleotides, the CDR3 is TGTGCCAGCAGCCAAGTGGATAGCGGGGACTCCTACGAGCAGTACTTC. This codes for CASSQVDSGDSYEQYF.

With respect to this clone: One end of the junction fails to match germline, which may point to a read error. The chain uses TRBV20-1 and TRBJ2-7; 7 bases are a match to TRBD2. The V gene's germline CDR1 is DFQATT and CDR2 SNEGSKA (reference sequence). This CDR3 has 11 residues. CDR3 in amino acids: CSASAREAIIF. The CDR3 DNA reads as TGCAGTGCTAGTGCCCGGGAGGCGATTATTTTC.

This sequence joins TRBV13 and TRBJ2-1; D may be TRBD1 (7 bases). Germline V lookup: CDR1 PRHDT, CDR2 FYEKMQ (reference sequence). The CDR3 consists of 16 residues. With 2 bases removed from V and 5 bases from J, the gap between germline ends came to 16 bases. The CDR3 DNA sequence: TGTGCCAGCAGCTTATCCAGGAGGGGGCCTAACAATGAGCAGTTCTTC. It codes for CASSLSRRGPNNEQFF.

The DNA for the CDR3 is TGCAGCGTTGAAGATGGTCTAGCGGGAGCAATCTACGAGCAGTACTTC. Translation: CSVEDGLAGAIYEQYF. The chain carries TRBV29-1 and TRBJ2-7; 10 bases are a match to TRBD2. The CDR3 sequence is 16 residues long. Per the germline V gene, CDR1 is SQVTM and CDR2 is ANQGSEA. V shed 0 bases, J shed 3 bases, and the junction held 8 bases outside the gene matches.

This clone was observed a few times. The gene calls are TRBV5-4 and TRBJ2-5; 8 bases are shared with TRBD2. Germline-derived CDR1 and CDR2 are SGHNT and YYREEE (reference sequence). V lost 0 bases to trimming and J lost 4 bases; unmatched junction nucleotides: 5. The CDR3 is 15 residues long. CDR3 sequence (DNA): TGTGCCAGCAGCTTGGAGCCGGGAGGGAGAGAGACCCAGTACTTC. It codes for CASSLEPGGRETQYF.

The chain uses TRBV5-6 and TRBJ1-1; D perhaps matches TRBD1 (5 bases). This CDR3 spans 17 amino acids. Looked up from germline, CDR1 is SGHDT and CDR2 is YYEEEE. V lost 4 bases, J lost 5 bases, and 24 bases lay in between. CDR3 region: CASSPLSQGREQTEAFF. CDR3 DNA: TGTGCCAGCAGCCCTCTTTCGCAGGGTAGAGAACAAACTGAAGCTTTCTTT.

CDR3 nucleotides: TGCGCCAGCAGCCAAGTCGGACAGAGCTATGGCTACACCTTC. This gives the protein CASSQVGQSYGYTF. The V gene is TRBV4-1, the J gene TRBJ1-2, with D perhaps matching TRBD1 (6 bases). Trimming took 1 base from V and 4 from J, leaving 10 bases between them. The CDR3 is made up of 14 amino acids. Per the germline V gene, CDR1 is MGHRA and CDR2 is YSYEKL.

This clone is a singleton in its sample. The rearrangement joins TRBV4-2 to TRBJ1-2; 9 bases align to TRBD1. CDR3 length equals 16 residues. Trimming took 4 bases from V and 4 from J; bases not matched to a gene: 10. CDR1 is LGHNA, CDR2 YNFKEQ, per germline. This chain's CDR3 is CASSRNLQGAGYGYTF. CDR3 coding DNA: TGTGCCAGCAGCCGCAATTTACAGGGGGCAGGCTATGGCTACACCTTC.

This clone appeared a single time. The rearrangement joins TRBV6-5 to TRBJ2-1; TRBD2 aligns across 11 bases. The germline CDR1 and CDR2 sequences are MNHEY and SVGAGI. The CDR3 covers 15 residues. V was pared by 4 bases and J by 4 bases, with 3 bases of the junction left unmatched. The CDR3 bases are TGTGCCAGCAGTTTAGCGGGAGGGCTTTACAATGAGCAGTTCTTC. Its translation: CASSLAGGLYNEQFF.

V gene TRBV6-6 combines with J gene TRBJ2-7; possibly TRBD1 for D (5 bases). Germline CDR1 and CDR2: MNHNY and SVGAGI (reference sequence). The CDR3 has 15 residues. Trimming removed 2 bases at V and 3 bases at J, with 14 bases between. The DNA for the CDR3 is TGTGCCAGCAGTTACGCCCGGACAAAACTCTACGAGCAGTACTTC. Protein product: CASSYARTKLYEQYF.

V gene TRBV6-1 combines with J gene TRBJ2-3; 14 nucleotides align to TRBD2. CDR1 is MNHNS and CDR2 is SASEGT in the germline V gene. The V gene end was trimmed by 1 base and the J gene end by 3 bases; junction bases not matched to a gene: 0. This CDR3 has 16 amino acids. CDR3 sequence (DNA): TGTGCCAGCAGTGAAGGACTAGCGGGAGGGACAGATACGCAGTATTTT. Its protein product is CASSEGLAGGTDTQYF.

V and J are TRBV7-9 and TRBJ1-1; no definite D call. The CDR3 covers 13 residues. Germline V gene data show CDR1 as SEHNR and CDR2 as FQNEAQ (reference sequence). Between the trimmed V and J ends, which lost 5 bases and 1 base, there was a span of 8 bases. The CDR3 DNA reads as TGTGCCAGCAGCCTCCACGGGAACACTGAAGCTTTCTTT. It encodes CASSLHGNTEAFF.

The chain is built from TRBV30 and TRBJ1-4, with 9 bases aligning to TRBD1. Germline V gene sequence: CDR1 GTSNPN, CDR2 SVGIG (reference sequence). The V segment lost 6 bases and the J segment 8 bases; nucleotides outside the gene matches: 7. The CDR3 totals 13 residues. CDR3 sequence: CACRTGVGEKLFF. In nucleotides, the CDR3 is TGTGCCTGTCGGACAGGGGTAGGGGAAAAACTGTTTTTT.

V usage is TRBV2 and J usage is TRBJ2-1, with D perhaps matching TRBD2 (6 bases). The CDR3 totals 14 residues. V gave up 8 bases and J gave up 4 bases, with 15 bases separating them. Germline V CDR1 and CDR2: SNHLY, FYNNEI. The DNA for the CDR3 is TGTGCCAGCGTGGGCGCTAGCGCTTACAATGAGCAGTTCTTC. It yields the protein CASVGASAYNEQFF.

This clone showed up just once. The chain joins TRBV5-1 to TRBJ2-5; D is possibly TRBD1 (6 bases). TRBJ2-7 matches the DNA end more closely, so the J call is doubtful. The germline V gene has CDR1 SGHRS and CDR2 YFSETQ. The CDR3 contains 14 residues. CDR3 sequence: CASSPRDIAYEQYF. The CDR3, as DNA: TGCGCCAGCAGCCCCCGGGACATAGCCTACGAGCAGTACTTC.

This clone has more than one count but fewer than ten. At one end, the junction sequence differs from germline, possibly due to a read error. J is TRBJ1-1 and V is TRBV28, with 7 bases lining up with TRBD1. The CDR3 sequence is 16 residues long. Germline CDR1 and CDR2: MDHEN and SYDVKM. CDR3 sequence: CAGSLHPGTANTEAFF. The CDR3 DNA is TGTGCCGGCAGTTTACATCCCGGGACAGCGAACACTGAAGCTTTCTTT.

V gene TRBV5-1 combines with J gene TRBJ2-1; D is ambiguous. The V and J ends lost 0 bases and 7 bases respectively, with 8 bases between them. Per the germline V gene, CDR1 is SGHRS and CDR2 is YFSETQ. The CDR3 extends over 13 amino acids. CDR3 DNA: TGCGCCAGCAGCTTGGTAGTAAGAAATGAGCAGTTCTTC. It translates to CASSLVVRNEQFF.

The chain links TRBV19 to TRBJ1-1, with no clear D. Trimming stripped 1 base from V and 0 bases from J, with 12 bases between. CDR1 and CDR2 from the germline V gene are LNHDA and SQIVND (reference sequence). The CDR3 consists of 16 residues. The CDR3 sequence: CASSIGLRLMNTEAFF. CDR3 in DNA: TGTGCCAGTAGTATAGGTCTCCGACTTATGAACACTGAAGCTTTCTTT. Based on the CDR3 plus reference TRBV19 and TRBJ1-1, the full variable domain is DGGITQSPKYLFRKEGQNVTLSCEQNLNHDAMYWYRQDPGQGLRLIYYSQIVNDFQKGDIAEGYSVSREKKESFPLTVTSAQKNPTAFYLCASSIGLRLMNTEAFFGQGTRLTVV.

The genes are TRBV29-1 and TRBJ2-1, with a weak D call TRBD1 (5 bases). Germline assignment: CDR1 SQVTM and CDR2 ANQGSEA. The CDR3 length is 14 residues. V lost 3 bases and J lost 3, with 12 bases in between. CDR3 residues: CSVDMWGNYNEQFF. DNA of the CDR3: TGCAGCGTTGATATGTGGGGCAACTACAATGAGCAGTTCTTC.

The chain has TRBV6-5 and TRBJ1-1; D unresolved. This CDR3 contains 15 residues. The germline V gene encodes CDR1 MNHEY and CDR2 SVGAGI. Trimming left V 0 bases short and J 0 bases short, with 8 bases between. The DNA for the CDR3 is TGTGCCAGCAGTTACTCGCACAGCCTGAACACTGAAGCTTTCTTT. As protein: CASSYSHSLNTEAFF.

In this sample, this clone turned up a few times. The chain is built from TRBV10-3 and TRBJ2-6; D not resolved. The CDR3 loop spans 16 amino acids. Germline CDR1 reads ENHRY; CDR2 reads SYGVKD. Trimming removed 3 bases from V and 2 bases from J, with 11 bases in between. The CDR3 spells CAISEAIITGANVLTF. CDR3 in DNA: TGTGCCATCAGTGAAGCTATAATTACTGGGGCCAACGTCCTGACTTTC.

The rearrangement uses TRBV11-2 and TRBJ2-1; 12 nucleotides line up with TRBD2. The CDR3 length is 16 residues. The germline V gene has CDR1 SGHAT and CDR2 FQNNGV. With 5 bases clipped from V and 9 bases from J, the junction kept 11 bases outside the gene matches. CDR3 nucleotide sequence: TGTGCCAGCAGCCCGCTCCCGACTAGCGGGAGTCCTGAGCAGTTCTTC. Protein: CASSPLPTSGSPEQFF.

This chain links TRBV6-6 with TRBJ1-5; D is unclear. V was cut by 6 bases and J by 0 bases, with 12 bases left in between. The CDR3 sequence is 15 residues long. Germline V CDR1 and CDR2: MNHNY, SVGAGI (reference sequence). The chain's CDR3 is CASSYPRDSNQPQHF. DNA for the CDR3: TGTGCCAGCAGCTATCCCCGGGATAGCAATCAGCCCCAGCATTTT.